This TCR beta chain originates from a study of cytomegalovirus exposure and HLA in healthy donors. Overall study: In a previous analysis, more than 90 million unique TCR beta sequences were found from roughly 200 million T cells. Study-wide results and caveats: Sequencing artifact likely explains a cluster of highly shared sequence variants. Investigators reported 164 TCR beta chains as tied to cytomegalovirus.

The PCR had 60 Vbeta and 13 Jbeta primers. Repertoires were generated with immunoSEQ multiplex PCR, while TCRdb's copy carries only in-frame clones and drops some. The sample has about 120,000 clones; about 68% are singletons. Trimming cost V 3 bases and J 0 bases, with 6 bases left between them. Germline V gives CDR1 LNHDA, CDR2 SQIVND (reference sequence). CDR3 length equals 14 residues. Likely unrecorded immune exposures existed in these nominally healthy donors. Points on this clone: Its specificity is unknown. Other DNA sequences in the sample encode the same CDR3.

The rearrangement links TRBV19 to TRBJ2-1; D is unresolved. This receptor was obtained from a woman aged 40 to 50 in good health and CMV-seropositive. Sequenced sample: PBMCs. Written as DNA, the CDR3 is TGTGCCAGTAGTATTTCGGGCTCCTACAATGAGCAGTTCTTC. It translates to CASSISGSYNEQFF. Filled out from reference TRBV19 and TRBJ2-1, the complete variable domain reads DGGITQSPKYLFRKEGQNVTLSCEQNLNHDAMYWYRQDPGQGLRLIYYSQIVNDFQKGDIAEGYSVSREKKESFPLTVTSAQKNPTAFYLCASSISGSYNEQFFGPGTRLTVL.